This TCR beta chain stems from a study of radiotherapy plus CTLA-4 blockade in lung cancer. Findings and caveats of the study: Blood TCR clones of tumor origin expanded after radiotherapy plus ipilimumab.

Only in-frame clones appear in the TCRdb table, and some are missing; sequencing was by immunoSEQ multiplex PCR. The sample contains over 95,000 clones, 65% to 85% of which appear only once. Worth noting for this clone: The antigen remains unidentified.

Focal radiation and CTLA-4 blockade (ipilimumab) were tested in chemo-refractory metastatic non-small-cell lung cancer patients. The CDR3 consists of 11 residues. Trimming left V 5 bases short and J 1 base short, with 6 bases between. Germline V gives CDR1 SQVTM, CDR2 ANQGSEA. The sequence came from a human donor with non-small cell lung cancer who had a partial response to radiotherapy plus ipilimumab. Some clones in this sample may be carry-over from other donors' samples. The specimen was peripheral blood, collected from a patient treated with radiotherapy plus ipilimumab. The V and J genes are TRBV29-1 and TRBJ2-7, with D uncertain. The CDR3 sequence: CSVLLSYEQYF. CDR3 sequence (DNA): TGCAGCGTTCTCCTTTCCTACGAGCAGTACTTC.